Listed here is a single TCR beta chain. V shed 1 base, J shed 4 bases, and the junction held 6 bases outside the gene matches. Germline V gives CDR1 LGHNA, CDR2 YNFKEQ. The CDR3 totals 15 residues. This entry is derived from a study of blood T cell repertoires in COVID-19. Background on the study: COVID-19 samples from acute and convalescent phases originated in the United States, Italy and Spain. The analysed material was cDNA or gDNA that came from T cells, B-cell-depleted T cells, or PBMCs.

Original analysis: Reference gene primer amplification in the assay estimated nucleated cell counts. This table comes from immunoSEQ multiplex PCR, and its TCRdb copy is limited to in-frame clones, with some not included. V and J calls and clone size are as listed in that table; D and trimming were resolved from the DNA. The table has more than 100,000 clones, about four fifths seen once. Material: peripheral blood. This sequence was found in a woman in her forties or fifties with acute or convalescent COVID-19. This chain links TRBV4-2 with TRBJ1-2, with 7 nucleotides matching TRBD1. Here the CDR3 DNA reads TGTGCCAGCAGCCAAGGACAGGGAATCTCCTATGGCTACACCTTC. The encoded protein is CASSQGQGISYGYTF.